The clone carrying this TCR beta chain was seen a handful of times. What it binds is not known. The data belong to a study of neoadjuvant anti-PD-1 for oral cavity cancer. Study-wide context: Patients mostly received three to four biweekly nivolumab doses at 3 mg/kg before surgery.

Study findings and constraints: Only three patients per response group were TCR-analyzed; validation needed.

This CDR3 has 13 residues. V dropped 0 bases and J dropped 2 bases, with 2 bases sitting between them. Germline CDR1 LNHNV, CDR2 YYDKDF (reference sequence). Generated by immunoSEQ multiplex PCR, the TCRdb table keeps only in-frame clones and is missing some. There are 6,000 to 8,000 clones in the sample; about 46% occur only once, and about a quarter lies in the top ten. Specimen: tumor tissue, collected before nivolumab (anti-PD-1) treatment. The chain has TRBV15 and TRBJ1-5; D not certain. This receptor was identified in a person between 35 and 79 years old with oral cavity squamous cell carcinoma. The chain's CDR3 is CATSRDRNQPQHF. DNA for the CDR3: TGTGCCACCAGCAGAGATCGCAATCAGCCCCAGCATTTT.